The rows below give T cell receptor beta chains drawn from one sample of a study of Tregs in tolerant kidney transplant recipients. TCRdb's table, derived via immunoSEQ multiplex PCR, lists solely in-frame clones and lacks some. This sample has around 77,000 clones, with approximately 98% found just once. The input for sequencing was CD4+ T cells from blood, taken before the transplant. Source of these receptors: a human donor who received a combined kidney and bone marrow transplant. CDR3s include the opening cysteine and the closing phenylalanine or tryptophan. The D gene is left open where the match is weak. Rows may omit the clone size; those that give it use once, few, many or a size class.

D gene: .; V gene: TRBV9; CDR3 length: 19; clone size: .; J gene: TRBJ2-1; CDR3 protein: CASSVATGSGGSNYNEQFF; CDR3 DNA: TGTGCCAGCAGCGTAGCTACTGGGAGCGGCGGGTCTAACTACAATGAGCAGTTCTTC
D gene: TRBD2; V gene: TRBV5-1; CDR3 length: 19; clone size: .; J gene: TRBJ2-1; CDR3 protein: CASSMAGTSGYPPYNEQFF; CDR3 DNA: TGCGCCAGCAGCATGGCCGGGACTAGCGGGTACCCGCCCTACAATGAGCAGTTCTTC
D gene: TRBD1; V gene: TRBV9; CDR3 length: 12; clone size: .; J gene: TRBJ1-2; CDR3 protein: CASTPTGGGYTF; CDR3 DNA: TGTGCCAGCACTCCGACAGGGGGAGGCTACACCTTC
D gene: TRBD2; V gene: TRBV13; CDR3 length: 15; clone size: .; J gene: TRBJ2-5; CDR3 protein: CASSLSGRAWETQYF; CDR3 DNA: TGTGCCAGCAGCTTAAGCGGGAGGGCTTGGGAGACCCAGTACTTC
D gene: .; V gene: TRBV5-4; CDR3 length: 14; clone size: .; J gene: TRBJ2-7; CDR3 protein: CASSPGGPFYEQYF; CDR3 DNA: TGTGCCAGCAGCCCCGGAGGGCCGTTCTACGAGCAGTACTTC
D gene: TRBD1; V gene: TRBV19; CDR3 length: 14; clone size: once; J gene: TRBJ1-2; CDR3 protein: CASSISRGRYGYTF; CDR3 DNA: TGTGCCAGTAGTATCTCCAGGGGGAGGTATGGCTACACCTTC
D gene: .; V gene: TRBV5-1; CDR3 length: 16; clone size: .; J gene: TRBJ2-1; CDR3 protein: CASSPGTFTLYNEQFF; CDR3 DNA: TGCGCCAGCAGCCCCGGGACATTCACACTTTACAATGAGCAGTTCTTC
D gene: .; V gene: TRBV23-1; CDR3 length: 16; clone size: .; J gene: TRBJ2-1; CDR3 protein: CASSQSPHLRDNEQFF; CDR3 DNA: TGCGCCAGCAGTCAATCTCCCCACTTACGGGACAATGAGCAGTTCTTC
D gene: .; V gene: TRBV5-1; CDR3 length: 13; clone size: .; J gene: TRBJ2-5; CDR3 protein: CASSTGAQETQYF; CDR3 DNA: TGCGCCAGCAGCACGGGAGCGCAAGAGACCCAGTACTTC
D gene: .; V gene: TRBV11-3; CDR3 length: 14; clone size: .; J gene: TRBJ2-5; CDR3 protein: CASSLDGQKETQYF; CDR3 DNA: TGTGCCAGCAGCTTAGATGGACAGAAAGAGACCCAGTACTTC
D gene: .; V gene: TRBV27; CDR3 length: 13; clone size: .; J gene: TRBJ1-1; CDR3 protein: CASSFTGFTEAFF; CDR3 DNA: TGTGCCAGCAGTTTCACAGGGTTCACTGAAGCTTTCTTT
D gene: .; V gene: TRBV21-1; CDR3 length: 13; clone size: .; J gene: TRBJ1-1; CDR3 protein: CASTMTQNTEAFF; CDR3 DNA: TGTGCCAGCACCATGACACAGAACACTGAAGCTTTCTTT
D gene: .; V gene: TRBV5-4; CDR3 length: 12; clone size: .; J gene: TRBJ1-2; CDR3 protein: CASSLTGLGYTF; CDR3 DNA: TGTGCCAGCAGCTTAACGGGTTTAGGCTACACCTTC
D gene: .; V gene: TRBV7-2; CDR3 length: 14; clone size: .; J gene: TRBJ1-1; CDR3 protein: CASSSRQMNTEAFF; CDR3 DNA: TGTGCCAGCAGCTCCAGGCAAATGAACACTGAAGCTTTCTTT
D gene: .; V gene: TRBV19; CDR3 length: 14; clone size: .; J gene: TRBJ1-4; CDR3 protein: CASDRGGNNEKLFF; CDR3 DNA: TGTGCCAGTGATCGGGGGGGGAATAATGAAAAACTGTTTTTT
D gene: .; V gene: TRBV7-2; CDR3 length: 15; clone size: .; J gene: TRBJ1-2; CDR3 protein: CASSFGSGQVYGYTF; CDR3 DNA: TGTGCCAGCAGCTTTGGGTCAGGGCAGGTCTATGGCTACACCTTC
D gene: TRBD1; V gene: TRBV30; CDR3 length: 16; clone size: .; J gene: TRBJ1-1; CDR3 protein: CAWEKQGVKGNTEAFF; CDR3 DNA: TGTGCCTGGGAAAAACAGGGGGTCAAGGGGAACACTGAAGCTTTCTTT
D gene: TRBD1; V gene: TRBV7-3; CDR3 length: 18; clone size: .; J gene: TRBJ2-7; CDR3 protein: CASSLDRGPWTTNYEQYF; CDR3 DNA: TGTGCCAGCAGCTTGGACAGGGGGCCGTGGACGACCAACTACGAGCAGTACTTC
D gene: TRBD2; V gene: TRBV11-2; CDR3 length: 17; clone size: .; J gene: TRBJ2-3; CDR3 protein: CASSKRIRAGSTDTQYF; CDR3 DNA: TGTGCCAGCAGCAAAAGGATTAGAGCGGGGAGCACAGATACGCAGTATTTT
D gene: TRBD2; V gene: TRBV6-5; CDR3 length: 14; clone size: .; J gene: TRBJ2-1; CDR3 protein: CASSYGGGVNEQFF; CDR3 DNA: TGTGCCAGCAGTTACGGGGGAGGGGTCAATGAGCAGTTCTTC
D gene: TRBD1; V gene: TRBV7-2; CDR3 length: 15; clone size: .; J gene: TRBJ2-1; CDR3 protein: CASSFGTANYNEQFF; CDR3 DNA: TGTGCCAGCAGCTTCGGGACAGCTAACTACAATGAGCAGTTCTTC
D gene: TRBD1; V gene: TRBV5-1; CDR3 length: 15; clone size: few; J gene: TRBJ1-2; CDR3 protein: CASSPEPQGAGFYTF; CDR3 DNA: TGCGCCAGCAGCCCGGAACCGCAGGGGGCCGGATTTTACACCTTC
D gene: TRBD2; V gene: TRBV10-3; CDR3 length: 16; clone size: .; J gene: TRBJ2-7; CDR3 protein: CAIKRTSGGSSYEQYF; CDR3 DNA: TGTGCCATCAAGAGGACTAGCGGGGGTAGCTCCTACGAGCAGTACTTC
D gene: .; V gene: TRBV7-3; CDR3 length: 13; clone size: .; J gene: TRBJ1-1; CDR3 protein: CASSLTVNTEAFF; CDR3 DNA: TGTGCCAGCAGCCTGACTGTGAACACTGAAGCTTTCTTT
D gene: TRBD2; V gene: TRBV30; CDR3 length: 14; clone size: .; J gene: TRBJ2-7; CDR3 protein: CAWRFEAGAFEQYF; CDR3 DNA: TGTGCCTGGAGATTCGAAGCGGGAGCTTTCGAGCAGTACTTC
D gene: .; V gene: TRBV5-5; CDR3 length: 16; clone size: .; J gene: TRBJ1-6; CDR3 protein: CASSSNPSSYNSPLHF; CDR3 DNA: TGTGCCAGCAGCTCAAACCCCAGCTCCTATAATTCACCCCTCCACTTT
D gene: TRBD2; V gene: TRBV27; CDR3 length: 16; clone size: .; J gene: TRBJ2-2; CDR3 protein: CASSQGLAGFFGELFF; CDR3 DNA: TGTGCCAGCAGTCAGGGACTAGCGGGTTTCTTCGGGGAGCTGTTTTTT
D gene: .; V gene: TRBV4-2; CDR3 length: 14; clone size: .; J gene: TRBJ1-2; CDR3 protein: CASSQAPLNYGYTF; CDR3 DNA: TGTGCCAGCAGCCAAGCTCCCCTAAACTATGGCTACACCTTC
D gene: .; V gene: TRBV7-8; CDR3 length: 12; clone size: .; J gene: TRBJ2-7; CDR3 protein: CASSLLPYEQYF; CDR3 DNA: TGTGCCAGCAGCTTACTACCGTACGAGCAGTACTTC
D gene: TRBD2; V gene: TRBV9; CDR3 length: 18; clone size: .; J gene: TRBJ2-2; CDR3 protein: CASRVGASGGLNTGELFF; CDR3 DNA: TGTGCCAGCAGGGTAGGAGCTAGCGGGGGGCTGAACACCGGGGAGCTGTTTTTT
D gene: .; V gene: TRBV19; CDR3 length: 15; clone size: once; J gene: TRBJ2-5; CDR3 protein: CASSIAAGAAETQYF; CDR3 DNA: TGTGCCAGTAGTATCGCGGCGGGGGCCGCAGAGACCCAGTACTTC
D gene: .; V gene: TRBV5-1; CDR3 length: 15; clone size: .; J gene: TRBJ1-2; CDR3 protein: CASSLVADANYGYTF; CDR3 DNA: TGCGCCAGCAGCTTGGTGGCAGATGCTAACTATGGCTACACCTTC
D gene: .; V gene: TRBV10-3; CDR3 length: 14; clone size: .; J gene: TRBJ1-2; CDR3 protein: CAISQDRRNYGYTF; CDR3 DNA: TGTGCCATCAGCCAAGACAGGCGAAACTATGGCTACACCTTC
D gene: TRBD2; V gene: TRBV19; CDR3 length: 18; clone size: .; J gene: TRBJ2-3; CDR3 protein: CASSIAGTSGSGTDTQYF; CDR3 DNA: TGTGCCAGTAGTATAGCCGGGACTAGCGGGAGCGGCACAGATACGCAGTATTTT
D gene: .; V gene: TRBV4-2; CDR3 length: 16; clone size: .; J gene: TRBJ2-7; CDR3 protein: CASSRPTGLSSYEQYF; CDR3 DNA: TGTGCCAGCAGCCGTCCGACAGGATTAAGCTCCTACGAGCAGTACTTC
D gene: TRBD1; V gene: TRBV10-1; CDR3 length: 15; clone size: once; J gene: TRBJ2-7; CDR3 protein: CASSGGQGGIYEQYF; CDR3 DNA: TGCGCCAGCAGTGGGGGACAGGGCGGCATCTACGAGCAGTACTTC
D gene: TRBD1; V gene: TRBV18; CDR3 length: 15; clone size: .; J gene: TRBJ2-7; CDR3 protein: CASSPPGQGSYEQYF; CDR3 DNA: TGTGCCAGCTCACCTCCGGGACAGGGGTCCTACGAGCAGTACTTC
D gene: TRBD1; V gene: TRBV6-5; CDR3 length: 14; clone size: .; J gene: TRBJ1-2; CDR3 protein: CASSFQTGIGGYTF; CDR3 DNA: TGTGCCAGCAGTTTCCAGACAGGGATTGGAGGCTACACCTTC
D gene: .; V gene: TRBV5-4; CDR3 length: 15; clone size: .; J gene: TRBJ2-3; CDR3 protein: CASSLSLPSTDTQYF; CDR3 DNA: TGTGCCAGCAGCTTGAGTCTACCTAGCACAGATACGCAGTATTTT
D gene: TRBD1; V gene: TRBV4-1; CDR3 length: 15; clone size: .; J gene: TRBJ2-7; CDR3 protein: CASSQPGQVHYEQYF; CDR3 DNA: TGCGCCAGCAGCCAGCCGGGACAGGTACACTACGAGCAGTACTTC
D gene: .; V gene: TRBV2; CDR3 length: 11; clone size: .; J gene: TRBJ2-7; CDR3 protein: CASSIQGEQYF; CDR3 DNA: TGTGCCAGCAGTATTCAGGGCGAGCAGTACTTC
D gene: TRBD2; V gene: TRBV5-4; CDR3 length: 15; clone size: .; J gene: TRBJ2-3; CDR3 protein: CASSLSGGRTDTQYF; CDR3 DNA: TGTGCCAGCAGCTTGTCGGGGGGGCGCACAGATACGCAGTATTTT
D gene: .; V gene: TRBV6-1; CDR3 length: 14; clone size: few; J gene: TRBJ1-2; CDR3 protein: CASRETGLEYGYTF; CDR3 DNA: TGTGCCAGCAGGGAGACAGGTTTGGAGTATGGCTACACCTTC
D gene: .; V gene: TRBV5-1; CDR3 length: 15; clone size: .; J gene: TRBJ2-3; CDR3 protein: CASSLEGGRADTQYF; CDR3 DNA: TGCGCCAGCAGCTTGGAAGGGGGGAGGGCAGATACGCAGTATTTT
D gene: .; V gene: TRBV18; CDR3 length: 13; clone size: .; J gene: TRBJ1-1; CDR3 protein: CASSRGGNTEAFF; CDR3 DNA: TGTGCCAGCTCCCGAGGGGGGAACACTGAAGCTTTCTTT
D gene: .; V gene: TRBV2; CDR3 length: 14; clone size: .; J gene: TRBJ2-1; CDR3 protein: CASSGHRTYNEQFF; CDR3 DNA: TGTGCCAGTTCGGGACACAGAACCTACAATGAGCAGTTCTTC
D gene: .; V gene: TRBV5-8; CDR3 length: 13; clone size: .; J gene: TRBJ2-3; CDR3 protein: CASSLSRRDTQYF; CDR3 DNA: TGTGCCAGCAGCTTGAGCCGAAGAGATACGCAGTATTTT
D gene: TRBD1; V gene: TRBV6-5; CDR3 length: 14; clone size: .; J gene: TRBJ1-2; CDR3 protein: CASSYSDRGYGYTF; CDR3 DNA: TGTGCCAGCAGTTACTCCGACAGGGGGTATGGCTACACCTTC
D gene: .; V gene: TRBV18; CDR3 length: 13; clone size: once; J gene: TRBJ1-5; CDR3 protein: CASSPSPNQPQHF; CDR3 DNA: TGTGCCAGCTCACCCTCTCCCAATCAGCCCCAGCATTTT
D gene: TRBD2; V gene: TRBV5-1; CDR3 length: 17; clone size: .; J gene: TRBJ2-1; CDR3 protein: CASSKTSGTQQTGEQFF; CDR3 DNA: TGCGCCAGCAGCAAGACTAGCGGGACCCAACAAACCGGTGAGCAGTTCTTC
D gene: .; V gene: TRBV25-1; CDR3 length: 13; clone size: .; J gene: TRBJ1-1; CDR3 protein: CASSEFSNTEAFF; CDR3 DNA: TGTGCCAGCAGTGAATTTAGCAACACTGAAGCTTTCTTT
D gene: TRBD1; V gene: TRBV5-4; CDR3 length: 17; clone size: .; J gene: TRBJ2-6; CDR3 protein: CASSTRGILSGANVLTF; CDR3 DNA: TGTGCCAGCAGCACCAGGGGGATTCTCTCTGGGGCCAACGTCCTGACTTTC
D gene: .; V gene: TRBV7-9; CDR3 length: 15; clone size: .; J gene: TRBJ1-1; CDR3 protein: CASSLEPQGTMEAFF; CDR3 DNA: TGTGCCAGCAGCTTAGAACCCCAGGGGACAATGGAAGCTTTCTTT
D gene: .; V gene: TRBV7-9; CDR3 length: 12; clone size: .; J gene: TRBJ1-5; CDR3 protein: CASSSRDQPQHF; CDR3 DNA: TGTGCCAGCAGCTCCAGGGATCAGCCCCAGCATTTT
D gene: .; V gene: TRBV5-1; CDR3 length: 14; clone size: .; J gene: TRBJ2-7; CDR3 protein: CASSLEGSSYEQYF; CDR3 DNA: TGCGCCAGCAGCTTGGAAGGGAGCTCCTACGAGCAGTACTTC